The 22 T cell receptor beta chains listed next were all sequenced from one sample in a study of T-cell reconstitution after alpha-beta-depleted transplantation in children. Unique molecular identifiers were incorporated during preparation of the TCRbeta library. TCRdb reanalysed the PCR reads using MiXCR and keeps one entry per CDR3 protein. The sample carries 550,000 to 800,000 distinct CDR3 sequences, about an eighth recorded once. The specimen was PBMCs, collected before TCRalphabeta/CD19-depleted stem cell transplant. The receptor set was obtained from a girl aged 2 to 9 with congenital amegakaryocytic thrombocytopenia, due to receive a stem cell transplant.

The chain carries TRBV6-2 or TRBV6-3 and TRBJ1-4, with D uncertain. The CDR3 sequence is 13 residues long. Germline V lookup: CDR1 MNHEY, CDR2 SVGEGT. V gave up 3 bases and J gave up 4 bases, with 6 bases separating them. The CDR3 protein is CASSYEVNEKLFF. The CDR3 DNA is TGTGCCAGCAGTTATGAGGTTAATGAAAAACTGTTTTTT.

J is TRBJ2-7 and V is TRBV7-9; D tentatively fits TRBD1 or TRBD2 (5 bases each). The ends were cut back, 5 bases at V and 4 bases at J, with 15 bases in the middle. Germline CDR1 and CDR2: SEHNR and FQNEAQ (reference sequence). The CDR3 runs to 14 residues. CDR3 residues: CASSRDQRKYEQYF. CDR3 sequence (DNA): TGTGCCAGCAGCCGGGACCAAAGAAAATACGAGCAGTACTTC. Combining the CDR3 with reference TRBV7-9 and TRBJ2-7 gives the whole variable domain DTGVSQNPRHKITKRGQNVTFRCDPISEHNRLYWYRQTLGQGPEFLTYFQNEAQLEKSRLLSDRFSAERPKGSFSTLEIQRTEQGDSAMYLCASSRDQRKYEQYFGPGTRLTVT.

A remark on this clonotype: A much larger clone lies a single base off, so this may be a read error. This chain links TRBV7-2 with TRBJ2-7; 11 nucleotides agree with TRBD2. The J segment lost 3 bases and the V segment lost 4 bases, leaving 8 bases of the junction unmatched. This CDR3 comprises 16 residues. The germline CDR1 and CDR2 sequences are SGHTA and FQGNSA. CDR3 in DNA: TGTGCCAGCAGCTCAGTGGGACTAGCGGAGGTCTACGAGCAGTACTTC. Its translation is CASSSVGLAEVYEQYF.

The table lists this clonotype with a few counts. This chain connects TRBV20-1 to TRBJ2-3, with D possibly being TRBD2 (6 bases). V lost 3 bases, J lost 1 base, and 11 bases lay in between. The CDR3 extends over 14 amino acids. The V gene's germline CDR1 is DFQATT and CDR2 SNEGSKA (reference sequence). The CDR3 nucleotides read TGCAGTGCTAGGTTGGCTAGCGGCACAGATACGCAGTATTTT. Translating gives CSARLASGTDTQYF.

This clonotype has only a few counts. The gene calls are TRBV5-6 and TRBJ2-7; D remains ambiguous. Trimming took 1 base from V and 3 from J, leaving 5 bases between them. The CDR3 runs 12 residues. Germline loops: CDR1 SGHDT, CDR2 YYEEEE. The CDR3 DNA reads as TGTGCCAGCAGCTTGTACTTCTACGAGCAGTACTTC. Amino acids: CASSLYFYEQYF. Based on the CDR3 plus reference TRBV5-6 and TRBJ2-7, the full variable domain is DAGVTQSPTHLIKTRGQQVTLRCSPKSGHDTVSWYQQALGQGPQFIFQYYEEEERQRGNFPDRFSGHQFPNYSSELNVNALLLGDSALYLCASSLYFYEQYFGPGTRLTVT.

With regard to this clonotype: A much larger clone lies one base from this, so it may be a read error. This chain links TRBV5-1 with TRBJ2-3; TRBD2 matches 14 bases. The length of the CDR3 is 18 residues. Germline lookup yields CDR1 SGHRS and CDR2 YFSETQ. The CDR3 loop is CASSSGTSGSFGADTQSF. Here the CDR3 DNA reads TGCGCCAGCAGCAGCGGGACTAGCGGGAGTTTTGGTGCAGATACGCAGTCTTTT.

This clonotype was detected only a few times. The V call is TRBV5-1, the J call TRBJ2-1, with D unresolved. CDR1 is SGHRS and CDR2 is YFSETQ in the germline V gene. The CDR3 is 15 residues long. V lost 4 bases and J 0 bases, leaving 11 bases between the germline ends. CDR3 sequence reads: CASSVALSSYNEQFF. The CDR3, as DNA: TGCGCCAGCAGCGTCGCCTTAAGCTCCTACAATGAGCAGTTCTTC.

The V gene is TRBV30, the J gene TRBJ1-4; the D is unclear. CDR3 length: 14 residues. Germline V CDR1 and CDR2: GTSNPN, SVGIG (reference sequence). Trimming took 3 bases from V and 3 from J, leaving 11 bases between them. The CDR3 here is CAWRGLRSNEKLFF. In DNA, the CDR3 is TGTGCCTGGAGGGGCCTGAGGTCTAATGAAAAACTGTTTTTT.

This clonotype was counted only a few times. J is TRBJ2-3 and V is TRBV18; perhaps TRBD2 as D (5 bases). This CDR3 has 16 residues. V was shortened by 4 bases and J by 3 bases, with 17 bases between the two germline ends. CDR1 is KGHSH and CDR2 is LQKENI in the germline V gene. The CDR3 here is CASSQGTSLATDTQYF. CDR3 bases: TGTGCCAGCTCACAGGGAACGTCCCTAGCAACAGATACGCAGTATTTT.

Notes on this clonotype: With a much larger clone just one base away, this may be a read error. This chain links TRBV5-1 with TRBJ2-1, with D possibly being TRBD1 (6 bases). Per germline, CDR1 SGHRS and CDR2 YFSETQ. This CDR3 contains 14 residues. The V gene lost 4 bases and the J gene lost 5 bases, with 13 bases spanning the gap. CDR3 residues: CASSPEDRNNEQFF. The CDR3 DNA reads as TGCGCCAGCAGCCCAGAGGACAGAAACAATGAGCAGTTCTTC.

This clonotype was seen at least ten times. The rearrangement uses TRBV28 and TRBJ2-3; 8 bases map to TRBD2. The J segment lost 0 bases and the V segment lost 5 bases, leaving 1 base of the junction unmatched. Germline V CDR1 and CDR2: MDHEN, SYDVKM. The CDR3 has 14 residues. This CDR3 reads CASSPSGSTDTQYF. The CDR3 DNA reads TGTGCCAGCAGTCCTAGCGGGAGCACAGATACGCAGTATTTT.

This clonotype was counted only a few times. V gene TRBV7-9 combines with J gene TRBJ2-3, with 13 bases matching TRBD2. This CDR3 has 16 amino acids. The J segment lost 5 bases and the V segment lost 5 bases, leaving 7 bases of the junction unmatched. CDR1 SEHNR and CDR2 FQNEAQ come from the germline V gene (reference sequence). The chain's CDR3 is CASSVTSGRAVDTQYF. CDR3 sequence (DNA): TGTGCCAGCAGCGTTACTAGCGGGAGGGCCGTAGATACGCAGTATTTT.

Many counts were recorded for this clonotype. This sequence may be a read error, since a much larger clone differs from it by one base. J is TRBJ2-7 and V is TRBV5-1; D gene unclear. CDR3 size: 11 residues. The ends were cut back, 0 bases at V and 5 bases at J, with 3 bases in the middle. Germline V gene sequence: CDR1 SGHRS, CDR2 YFSETQ. CDR3 sequence reads: CASSLDNEQYF. In DNA form, the CDR3 reads TGCGCCAGCAGCTTGGACAACGAGCAGTACTTC. The whole variable domain, remainder taken from reference TRBV5-1 and TRBJ2-7, is KAGVTQTPRYLIKTRGQQVTLSCSPISGHRSVSWYQQTPGQGLQFLFEYFSETQRNKGNFPGRFSGRQFSNSRSEMNVSTLELGDSALYLCASSLDNEQYFGPGTRLTVT.

This clonotype has a handful of counts. The rearrangement joins TRBV18 to TRBJ1-4; D remains ambiguous. Trimming shortened V by 3 bases and J by 8 bases, and 13 bases separated the two germline ends. Per the germline V gene, CDR1 is KGHSH and CDR2 is LQKENI. The CDR3 is 14 residues long. CDR3 amino acids: CASSPTSGREKLFF. CDR3 bases: TGTGCCAGCTCACCGACATCCGGTCGCGAAAAACTGTTTTTT.

This chain links TRBV19 with TRBJ2-1; D is perhaps TRBD1 (5 bases). Germline CDR1 LNHDA, CDR2 SQIVND (reference sequence). CDR3 size: 14 residues. Trimming stripped 4 bases from V and 8 bases from J, with 15 bases between. The CDR3 sequence: CASSNNPQGYEQFF. The CDR3 bases are TGTGCCAGTAGTAACAACCCTCAGGGCTATGAGCAGTTCTTC.

The table lists this clonotype with a few counts. The gene calls are TRBV20-1 and TRBJ1-1; D is unresolved. The germline CDR1 and CDR2 sequences are DFQATT and SNEGSKA (reference sequence). The CDR3 extends over 11 amino acids. V was trimmed by 6 bases and J by 4 bases, leaving 9 bases between them. The CDR3, as DNA: TGCAGTGCCATCGATAGCACTGAAGCTTTCTTT. It is translated as CSAIDSTEAFF.

CDR3 nucleotide sequence: TGTGCCACCAGCGTCGAGGGACTAGGGCTCTACAATGAGCAGTTCTTC. This codes for CATSVEGLGLYNEQFF. V and J are TRBV15 and TRBJ2-1; TRBD2 matches 8 bases. CDR1 is LNHNV and CDR2 is YYDKDF in the germline V gene (reference sequence). The trim removed 5 bases at V and 3 bases at J, leaving 9 bases unmatched. The CDR3 is made up of 16 amino acids.

This clonotype was counted many times. In nucleotides, the CDR3 is TGCGCCAGCAGCTTGGTAGGCAGAGAGGAGACCCAGTACTTC. Its translation: CASSLVGREETQYF. The chain uses TRBV5-1 and TRBJ2-5, with D unresolved. V gave up 0 bases and J gave up 5 bases, with 11 bases separating them. The germline CDR1 and CDR2 sequences are SGHRS and YFSETQ. The CDR3 is 14 residues long.

A few counts support this clonotype. The chain carries TRBV7-9 and TRBJ1-2; TRBD1 is a possible D gene (5 bases). Trimming removed 4 bases at V and 6 bases at J, with 12 bases between. CDR3 length equals 13 residues. CDR1 is SEHNR, CDR2 FQNEAQ, per germline (reference sequence). The CDR3 loop is CASSYRGQDGYTF. The CDR3 coding sequence is TGTGCCAGCAGCTACCGGGGCCAGGATGGCTACACCTTC.

In regard to this clonotype: A much larger clone differs from this one at a single base, so this may be a read error. The V gene is TRBV10-3, the J gene TRBJ1-1; perhaps TRBD1 as D (6 bases). Between the trimmed V and J ends, which lost 5 bases and 1 base, there was a span of 11 bases. The CDR3 sequence is 14 residues long. Germline CDR1 reads ENHRY; CDR2 reads SYGVKD. CDR3 coding DNA: TGTGCCATCAGTAAAGGGACAACGAACACTGAAGCTTTCTTT. Its translation: CAISKGTTNTEAFF.

Concerning this clonotype itself: A much larger clone lies one base from this, so it may be a read error. The V gene is TRBV20-1, the J gene TRBJ2-5, with 10 positions matching TRBD2. The CDR3 runs 17 residues. The junction had 11 bases not matched to a gene; V was cut back by 0 bases and J by 4 bases. Germline V gives CDR1 DFQATT, CDR2 SNEGSKA (reference sequence). The CDR3 protein is CSARDPLLAGEAETQYF. As DNA, the CDR3 is TGCAGTGCTAGAGATCCTCTCCTAGCGGGAGAGGCAGAGACCCAGTACTTC.

This rearrangement joins TRBV7-2 to TRBJ2-1; 11 bases line up with TRBD2. The V and J ends lost 3 bases and 8 bases, in that order; junction bases with no gene match: 6. Per the germline V gene, CDR1 is SGHTA and CDR2 is FQGNSA. The CDR3 loop spans 15 amino acids. This chain's CDR3 is CASSFSSGRQHEQFF. Here the CDR3 DNA reads TGTGCCAGCAGCTTTTCTAGCGGGAGGCAGCATGAGCAGTTCTTC.